The present T cell receptor beta chain was sequenced within a study of T cell responses to AZD1222 COVID-19 vaccine. Points on this clone: The antigen remains undetermined.

The table came from immunoSEQ multiplex PCR; TCRdb's copy has only in-frame clones and leaves some out. Counted here are 100,000 to 130,000 clones, 75% to 95% occurring once; the ten biggest clones make up 5% to 8%. V was trimmed by 4 bases and J by 5 bases, leaving 20 bases between them. This CDR3 has 16 amino acids. Germline CDR1 is SGHRS and CDR2 is YFSETQ. Study outcomes and limitations: With dominance at 160-218 and 743-854, vaccine-associated CD4 TCRs spanned spike. Nearly half of spike-specific TCRs reportedly target variant regions that are unmutated in the B.1.351 and B.1.1.7 variants.

Second doses that came at about 4 or about 12 weeks were put together. The TCR was taken from an adult who received the AZD1222 COVID-19 vaccine. The sequencing here drew on peripheral blood, taken 28 days after the second AZD1222 dose. This chain links TRBV5-1 with TRBJ2-3, with D perhaps TRBD1 (7 bases). The CDR3 spells CASSNTGDLPGDTQYF. The CDR3 bases are TGCGCCAGCAGCAACACAGGGGACTTACCTGGAGATACGCAGTATTTT.